The count of the clone carrying this T cell receptor beta chain is one. The CDR3 consists of 16 residues. Trimming took 3 bases from V and 2 from J; bases not matched to a gene: 7. CDR1 and CDR2 (germline): SGHRS, YFSETQ. This record belongs to a study of blood T cell repertoires in COVID-19. Study as a whole: Both acute and convalescent COVID-19 samples were obtained from the United States, Italy and Spain. T cells, B-cell-depleted T cells, or PBMCs supplied cDNA or gDNA.

In the authors' workflow: For nucleated cells, counts were estimated from reference gene primer amplification. Profiling relied on immunoSEQ multiplex PCR, and the TCRdb table lists in-frame clones only, not all of them. The DNA was the basis for D and trimming; V, J and clone size are from that table. This table holds roughly 190,000 clones, 94% found once. The Seattle patients, enrolled during active infection, were followed longitudinally. The chain joins TRBV5-1 to TRBJ2-3; the match to TRBD2 covers 9 bases. Sequencing was carried out using peripheral blood. This TCR was sampled from a man aged 25 to 40 with COVID-19, enrolled during active disease. The CDR3 DNA is TGCGCCAGCAGCTACCCGGGACTAGCTTCCACAGATACGCAGTATTTT. The encoded protein is CASSYPGLASTDTQYF.